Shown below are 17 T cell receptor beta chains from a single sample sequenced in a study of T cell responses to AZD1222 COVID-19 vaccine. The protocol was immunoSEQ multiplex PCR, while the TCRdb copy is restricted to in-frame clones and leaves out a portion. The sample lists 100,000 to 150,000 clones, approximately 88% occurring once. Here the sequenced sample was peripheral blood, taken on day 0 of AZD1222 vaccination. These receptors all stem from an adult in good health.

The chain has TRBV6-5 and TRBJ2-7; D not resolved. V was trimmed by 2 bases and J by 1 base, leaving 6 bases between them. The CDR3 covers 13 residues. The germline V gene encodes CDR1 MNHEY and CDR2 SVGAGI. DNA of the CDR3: TGTGCCAGCAGTTACACCATTTCCTACGAGCAGTACTTC. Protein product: CASSYTISYEQYF.

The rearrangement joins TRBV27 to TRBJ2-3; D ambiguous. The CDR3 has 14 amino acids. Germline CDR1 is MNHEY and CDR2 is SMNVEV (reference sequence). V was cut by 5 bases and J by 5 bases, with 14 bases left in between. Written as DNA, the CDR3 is TGTGCCAGCAGTCGGCGAGGTACCGGAGATACGCAGTATTTT. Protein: CASSRRGTGDTQYF.

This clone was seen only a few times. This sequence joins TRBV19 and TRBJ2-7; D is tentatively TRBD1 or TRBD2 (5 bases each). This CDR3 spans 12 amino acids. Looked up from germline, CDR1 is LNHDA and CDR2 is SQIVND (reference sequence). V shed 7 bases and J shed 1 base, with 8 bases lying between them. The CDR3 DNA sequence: TGTGCCAGTATGGGGGATTCCTACGAGCAGTACTTC. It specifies CASMGDSYEQYF.

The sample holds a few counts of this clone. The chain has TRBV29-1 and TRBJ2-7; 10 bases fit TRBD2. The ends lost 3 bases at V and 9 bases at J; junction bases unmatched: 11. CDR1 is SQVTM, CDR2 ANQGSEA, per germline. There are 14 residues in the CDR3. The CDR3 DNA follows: TGCAGCGTTGATAACCTAGCGGGAGCGGTCGGGCAGTACTTC. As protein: CSVDNLAGAVGQYF.

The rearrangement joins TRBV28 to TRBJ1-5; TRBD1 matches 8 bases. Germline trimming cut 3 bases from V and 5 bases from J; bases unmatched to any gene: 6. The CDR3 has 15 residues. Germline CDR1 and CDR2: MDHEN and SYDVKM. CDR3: CASSFRTTGDQPQHF. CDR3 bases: TGTGCCAGCAGTTTTCGAACGACAGGGGATCAGCCCCAGCATTTT.

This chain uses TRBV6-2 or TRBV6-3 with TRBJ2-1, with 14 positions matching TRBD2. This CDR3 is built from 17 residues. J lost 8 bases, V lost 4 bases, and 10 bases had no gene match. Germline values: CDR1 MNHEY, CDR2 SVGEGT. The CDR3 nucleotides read TGTGCCAGCAGTTCCATAGACGGACTAGCGGGAGGCCATGAGCAGTTCTTC. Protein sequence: CASSSIDGLAGGHEQFF.

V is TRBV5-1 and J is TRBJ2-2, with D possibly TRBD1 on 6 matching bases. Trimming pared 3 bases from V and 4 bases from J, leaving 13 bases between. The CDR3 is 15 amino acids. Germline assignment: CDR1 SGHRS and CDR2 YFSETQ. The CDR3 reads CASSSRGGGTGELFF. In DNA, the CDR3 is TGCGCCAGCAGCTCCAGGGGTGGTGGCACCGGGGAGCTGTTTTTT.

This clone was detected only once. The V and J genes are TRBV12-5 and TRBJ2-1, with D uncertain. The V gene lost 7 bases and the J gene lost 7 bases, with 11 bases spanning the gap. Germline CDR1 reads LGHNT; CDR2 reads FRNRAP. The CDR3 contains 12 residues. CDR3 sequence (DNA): TGTGCTAGTGCCCTAGGTCGTAATGAGCAGTTCTTC. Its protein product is CASALGRNEQFF.

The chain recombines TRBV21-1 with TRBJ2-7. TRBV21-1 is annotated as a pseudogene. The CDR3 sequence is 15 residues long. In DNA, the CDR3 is TGTGCCAGCAGCAAAGGGGGGGCAGGGTCCTACGAGCAGTACTTC. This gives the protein CASSKGGAGSYEQYF.

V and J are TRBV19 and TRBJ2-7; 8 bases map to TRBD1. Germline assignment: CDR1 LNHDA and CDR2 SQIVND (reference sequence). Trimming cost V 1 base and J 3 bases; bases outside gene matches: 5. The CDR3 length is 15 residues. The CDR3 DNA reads TGTGCCAGTAGTATAGGAGGGACAGGAGTCTACGAGCAGTACTTC. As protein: CASSIGGTGVYEQYF.

The CDR3 loop is CASSRQPAETQYF. CDR3 nucleotide sequence: TGCGCCAGCAGCCGCCAACCAGCAGAGACCCAGTACTTC. The chain joins TRBV4-3 to TRBJ2-5; D is ambiguous. Trimming removed 4 bases at V and 4 bases at J, with 10 bases between. This CDR3 is built from 13 residues. The germline V gene has CDR1 LGHNA and CDR2 YSLEER.

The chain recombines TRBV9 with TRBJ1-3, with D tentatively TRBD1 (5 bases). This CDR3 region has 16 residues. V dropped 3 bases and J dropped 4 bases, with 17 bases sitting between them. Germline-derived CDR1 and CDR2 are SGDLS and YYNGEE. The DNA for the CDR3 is TGTGCCAGCAGCGGGACGGGACTTAGGTCGGGAAACACCATATATTTT. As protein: CASSGTGLRSGNTIYF.

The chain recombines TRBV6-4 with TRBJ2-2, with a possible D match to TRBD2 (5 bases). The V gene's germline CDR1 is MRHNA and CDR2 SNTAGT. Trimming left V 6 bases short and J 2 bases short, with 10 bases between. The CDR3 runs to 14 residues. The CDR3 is CASRGGRNTGELFF. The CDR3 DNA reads TGTGCCAGCAGAGGAGGTCGAAACACCGGGGAGCTGTTTTTT.

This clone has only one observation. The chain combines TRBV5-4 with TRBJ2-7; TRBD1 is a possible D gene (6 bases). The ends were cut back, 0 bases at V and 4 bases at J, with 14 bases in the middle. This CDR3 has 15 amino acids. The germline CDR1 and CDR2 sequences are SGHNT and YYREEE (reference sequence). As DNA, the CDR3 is TGTGCCAGCAGCTTGGGTGCGCAGGGGCAATACGAGCAGTACTTC. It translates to CASSLGAQGQYEQYF.

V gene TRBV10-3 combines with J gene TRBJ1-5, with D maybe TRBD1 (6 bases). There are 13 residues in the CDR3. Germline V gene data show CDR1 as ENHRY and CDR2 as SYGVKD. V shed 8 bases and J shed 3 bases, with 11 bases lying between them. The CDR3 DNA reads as TGTGCCATCGGGGGGCAGATCAATCAGCCCCAGCATTTT. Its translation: CAIGGQINQPQHF.

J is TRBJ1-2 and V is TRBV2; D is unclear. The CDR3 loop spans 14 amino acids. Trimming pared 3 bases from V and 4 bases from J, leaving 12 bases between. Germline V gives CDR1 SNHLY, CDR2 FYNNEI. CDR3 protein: CASSESRRGYGYTF. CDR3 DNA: TGTGCCAGCAGTGAGAGCAGGCGAGGCTATGGCTACACCTTC.

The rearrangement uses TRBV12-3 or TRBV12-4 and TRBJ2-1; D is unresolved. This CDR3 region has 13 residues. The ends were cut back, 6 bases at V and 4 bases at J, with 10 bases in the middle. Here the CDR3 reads CASRLGRYNEQFF. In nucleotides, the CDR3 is TGTGCCAGCAGATTGGGAAGATACAATGAGCAGTTCTTC.